The 10 T cell receptor beta chains below come from one sample, sequenced in a study of blood T cell repertoires in COVID-19. The method was immunoSEQ multiplex PCR; TCRdb's version includes in-frame clones alone and lacks a portion of them. Of 200,000 to 300,000 clones in the sample, 85% were seen once. The sample consisted of peripheral blood. Receptors were obtained from a woman aged 60-75 years with active or convalescent COVID-19.

This chain connects TRBV7-6 to TRBJ1-5; D gene unclear. V was clipped by 5 bases and J by 5 bases, with 10 bases between them. Germline V gives CDR1 SGHVS, CDR2 FNYEAQ. This CDR3 spans 13 amino acids. CDR3 sequence: CASSPTRDQPQHF. CDR3 sequence (DNA): TGTGCCAGCAGCCCCACTAGGGATCAGCCCCAGCATTTT.

This rearrangement joins TRBV27 to TRBJ2-7, with D maybe TRBD1 (5 bases). The CDR3 extends over 14 amino acids. Germline assignment: CDR1 MNHEY and CDR2 SMNVEV (reference sequence). The germline V and J ends were trimmed by 0 bases and 4 bases, with 10 bases remaining between them. The CDR3 DNA reads as TGTGCCAGCAGTTTATCCCAGGGCCCATACGAGCAGTACGTC. Its protein product is CASSLSQGPYEQYV.

The chain has TRBV19 and TRBJ1-1; 7 bases line up with TRBD1. Germline V gene data show CDR1 as LNHDA and CDR2 as SQIVND (reference sequence). Trimming took 4 bases from V and 4 from J; bases not matched to a gene: 6. The CDR3 extends over 14 amino acids. In DNA, the CDR3 is TGTGCCAGTAGTACAGGGGGTAGGGGCACTGAAGCTTTCTTT. Its protein is CASSTGGRGTEAFF.

The J gene is TRBJ1-2, the V gene TRBV6-5; TRBD1 aligns across 9 bases. This CDR3 is built from 15 residues. V lost 0 bases to trimming and J lost 2 bases; unmatched junction nucleotides: 1. CDR1 and CDR2 (germline): MNHEY, SVGAGI. In DNA form, the CDR3 reads TGTGCCAGCAGTTACTCTGGGACAGGGAACTATGGCTACACCTTC. It encodes CASSYSGTGNYGYTF.

CDR3 region: CASSQDLSGGAASTDTQYF. The CDR3 coding sequence is TGTGCCAGCAGCCAAGATCTTAGCGGGGGGGCGGCGAGCACAGATACGCAGTATTTT. The chain carries TRBV3-1 (or the pseudogene TRBV3-2) and TRBJ2-3; 11 bases line up with TRBD2. Germline CDR1 is LGHDT and CDR2 is YNNKEL (reference sequence). This CDR3 has 19 amino acids. With V trimmed by 0 bases and J by 0 bases, 8 bases remained unmatched.

The gene calls are TRBV6-5 and TRBJ2-7; tentatively, D is TRBD1 (6 bases). Germline loops: CDR1 MNHEY, CDR2 SVGAGI. The CDR3 is made up of 13 amino acids. The V end lost 6 bases, the J end lost 7 bases, and 16 bases lay between the germline ends. CDR3 nucleotides: TGTGCCAGCAGAATCAGGGGCTACTCTGAGCAGTACGTC. Its protein product is CASRIRGYSEQYV.

The chain has TRBV7-2 and TRBJ2-1, with 13 bases that match TRBD2. Germline assignment: CDR1 SGHTA and CDR2 FQGNSA. The CDR3 length is 17 residues. J lost 6 bases, V lost 6 bases, and 11 bases had no gene match. CDR3 bases: TGTGCCAGCAGATCCGGACTAGCGGGGGCGCGTCGCAATGAGCAGTTCTTC. Its protein is CASRSGLAGARRNEQFF.

CDR3 amino acids: CAWNVVAGGYNEQFF. CDR3 nucleotides: TGTGCCTGGAACGTAGTTGCGGGAGGGTACAATGAGCAGTTCTTC. V is TRBV30 and J is TRBJ2-1, with 9 bases fitting TRBD2. The V gene's germline CDR1 is GTSNPN and CDR2 SVGIG (reference sequence). The CDR3 runs 15 residues. The ends lost 4 bases at V and 4 bases at J; junction bases unmatched: 8.

Concerning this clone itself: Other DNA sequences within the sample encode an identical CDR3. The gene calls are TRBV7-3 and TRBJ1-1, with 9 bases matching TRBD1. The CDR3 spans 14 residues. Germline V gene sequence: CDR1 SGHTA, CDR2 FQGTGA. V dropped 5 bases and J dropped 2; count of bases not matched to a gene: 3. Written as DNA, the CDR3 is TGTGCCAGCAGCCCGGGACAGGGCAACACTGAAGCTTTCTTT. Translation: CASSPGQGNTEAFF.

This rearrangement joins TRBV3-1 (or the pseudogene TRBV3-2) to TRBJ2-7; 8 bases agree with TRBD1. CDR1 is LGHDT, CDR2 YNNKEL, per germline (reference sequence). The CDR3 totals 13 residues. Germline trimming cut 2 bases from V and 10 bases from J; bases unmatched to any gene: 7. The CDR3, as DNA: TGTGCCAGCAGCCAATCCAGGGGGCGGCAACAGTACGTC. Its protein product is CASSQSRGRQQYV.